This TCR beta chain was identified in a study of blood T cell repertoires in COVID-19. Study at large: Sites in the United States, Italy and Spain provided acute and convalescent COVID-19 samples. The analysed material was cDNA or gDNA that came from T cells, B-cell-depleted T cells, or PBMCs.

V was clipped by 0 bases and J by 4 bases; unmatched bases: 10. Germline-derived CDR1 and CDR2 are LGHNA and YNFKEQ. This CDR3 is 18 amino acids long. Study processing details: Quantification of nucleated cells was approximated via reference gene primer amplification. Some clones are missing from TCRdb's copy, which holds only in-frame ones; the method was immunoSEQ multiplex PCR. The V and J calls and the clone size are those of that table, but D and trimming were determined from the DNA. The table lists just under 150,000 clones, approximately 89% of them singletons, with about 1.6% in the top ten.

The rearrangement uses TRBV4-2 and TRBJ2-3, with TRBD2 matching over 10 bases. The specimen sequenced was peripheral blood. This receptor was identified in a human donor in a cohort sampled during active COVID-19. CDR3 nucleotides: TGTGCCAGCAGCCAAGAATTTAGCGGGGGGCTTGGGGCAGATACGCAGTATTTT. Protein sequence: CASSQEFSGGLGADTQYF.